This T cell receptor (beta chain) was found in a study of Tregs in tolerant kidney transplant recipients. Regarding this clone: Its antigen is not identified.

Study observations and caveats: Antigen-driven expansion was suggested because donor-specific Tregs expanded more than all Tregs in tolerant patients. Biological reproducibility was not directly addressed in this study. Tregs expanded with activated donor B cells seemed most donor-specific.

Unstimulated Tregs (CD4+CD25+CD127-) and CD4+CD25- non-Tregs were sorted from PBMCs. V was pared by 0 bases and J by 4 bases, with 18 bases between. This CDR3 has 17 amino acids. CDR1 and CDR2 (germline): LGHNA, YSLEER. The method was immunoSEQ multiplex PCR; TCRdb's version includes in-frame clones alone and lacks a portion of them. The sample consists of some 66,000 clones, 92% of them appearing once. This chain connects TRBV4-3 to TRBJ2-5, with D possibly TRBD2 on 7 matching bases. This specimen consisted of CD8+ T cells from blood, obtained before the transplant. This TCR was sampled from a human donor who received a combined kidney and bone marrow transplant. The CDR3 loop reads CASSQDLGGGLSETQYF. CDR3 coding DNA: TGCGCCAGCAGCCAAGATTTGGGGGGGGGCCTATCAGAGACCCAGTACTTC.